Shown below are 10 T cell receptor beta chains from a single sample sequenced in a study of shared clonotypes between healthy human individuals. Profiling relied on immunoSEQ multiplex PCR, and the TCRdb table lists in-frame clones only, not all of them. The data hold about 2.2 million clones, with about 94% observed a single time. Naive CD8 cells lacked CD45RO, underwent positive selection for CCR7 and left out terminally differentiated effector memory CD45RA+ cells. Sequencing input: naive CD8+ T cells from PBMCs. These receptors originate from a man between 18 and 35 years old in good health. Some clones in this sample may be carry-over from other donors' samples.

The CDR3 sequence is CASSPGVGTELNNEQFF. CDR3 sequence (DNA): TGTGCCAGCAGCCCGGGGGTCGGGACGGAACTAAACAATGAGCAGTTCTTC. The rearrangement uses TRBV27 and TRBJ2-1, with a weak D call TRBD2 (6 bases). V lost 6 bases, J lost 5 bases, and 23 bases lay in between. Per germline, CDR1 MNHEY and CDR2 SMNVEV (reference sequence). This CDR3 is built from 17 residues.

V and J are TRBV25-1 and TRBJ1-1, with D possibly being TRBD1 (5 bases). The V and J ends lost 8 bases and 7 bases respectively, with 14 bases between them. The length of the CDR3 is 12 residues. Germline values: CDR1 MGHDK, CDR2 SYGVNS. This CDR3 is CASSVLDSEAFF. The CDR3 region has the DNA TGTGCCAGCTCGGTGTTAGACAGTGAAGCTTTCTTT.

J is TRBJ2-1 and V is TRBV27; 14 bases are a match to TRBD2. The CDR3 has 16 residues. Losses at the gene ends were 5 bases for V and 7 bases for J; bases not matched to a gene: 7. Germline V gene lookup returns CDR1 MNHEY and CDR2 SMNVEV (reference sequence). CDR3: CASSPTSGRAANEQFF. The CDR3 DNA follows: TGTGCCAGCAGTCCGACTAGCGGGAGGGCCGCAAATGAGCAGTTCTTC.

The chain uses TRBV5-1 and TRBJ1-2; D not resolved. CDR1 SGHRS and CDR2 YFSETQ come from the germline V gene. V was shortened by 2 bases and J by 14 bases, with 19 bases between the two germline ends. The CDR3 spans 13 residues. In DNA, the CDR3 is TGCGCCAGCAGCTTAACGGGCCCGATGATCGAGACCTTC. It is translated as CASSLTGPMIETF.

The rearrangement joins TRBV5-1 to TRBJ2-3; 7 bases are a match to TRBD2. Looked up from germline, CDR1 is SGHRS and CDR2 is YFSETQ. The CDR3 spans 15 residues. J was trimmed by 5 bases and V by 0 bases; bases with no gene match: 6. CDR3 residues: CASSLGLAEGDTQYF. In nucleotides, the CDR3 is TGCGCCAGCAGCTTGGGGCTAGCGGAGGGAGATACGCAGTATTTT. The full variable domain, its missing parts supplied by reference TRBV5-1 and TRBJ2-3, is KAGVTQTPRYLIKTRGQQVTLSCSPISGHRSVSWYQQTPGQGLQFLFEYFSETQRNKGNFPGRFSGRQFSNSRSEMNVSTLELGDSALYLCASSLGLAEGDTQYFGPGTRLTVL.

The chain links TRBV19 to TRBJ2-7; 7 nucleotides agree with TRBD1. With V trimmed by 3 bases and J by 2 bases, 7 bases remained unmatched. CDR3 length equals 15 residues. Looked up from germline, CDR1 is LNHDA and CDR2 is SQIVND (reference sequence). The CDR3 sequence is CASSIRYRGTYEQYF. The CDR3 DNA reads TGTGCCAGTAGTATCCGGTACAGGGGAACCTACGAGCAGTACTTC.

This chain links TRBV7-9 with TRBJ2-7; D not certain. The V end lost 3 bases, the J end lost 5 bases, and 8 bases lay between the germline ends. This CDR3 is 12 amino acids long. Germline values: CDR1 SEHNR, CDR2 FQNEAQ (reference sequence). The CDR3 sequence is CASSFTYHEQYF. CDR3 sequence (DNA): TGTGCCAGCAGCTTCACCTATCACGAGCAGTACTTC.

This clone is a singleton in its sample. Here the CDR3 reads CASSSTDTSSPYEQYF. DNA of the CDR3: TGTGCCAGCAGCAGCACGGACACCTCCTCGCCCTACGAGCAGTACTTC. V gene TRBV13 combines with J gene TRBJ2-7, with a tentative D call TRBD1 (5 bases). This CDR3 spans 16 amino acids. Germline lookup yields CDR1 PRHDT and CDR2 FYEKMQ (reference sequence). Trimming pared 5 bases from V and 2 bases from J, leaving 19 bases between.

This clone was recorded only once. V usage is TRBV9 and J usage is TRBJ2-6; 9 bases are shared with TRBD1. The V gene end was trimmed by 4 bases and the J gene end by 1 base; junction bases not matched to a gene: 15. Germline assignment: CDR1 SGDLS and CDR2 YYNGEE. The CDR3 length is 20 residues. The CDR3 is CASSPQNQRQGVSGANVLTF. Here the CDR3 DNA reads TGTGCCAGCAGCCCCCAGAATCAGAGACAGGGGGTATCTGGGGCCAACGTCCTGACTTTC.

Comments on this clone: Other DNA sequences in the same sample also yield this CDR3. This chain connects TRBV4-3 to TRBJ2-3; possible D gene TRBD1, 6 bases. This CDR3 is 13 amino acids long. Deletions cut 6 bases from V and 0 bases from J, with 7 bases between. Germline lookup yields CDR1 LGHNA and CDR2 YSLEER. The chain's CDR3 is CASSQGSTDTQYF. DNA of the CDR3: TGCGCCAGCAGTCAGGGGAGCACAGATACGCAGTATTTT.